Shown below are 17 T cell receptor beta chains from a single sample sequenced in a study of blood T cell repertoires in COVID-19. Data came from immunoSEQ multiplex PCR; TCRdb stores just in-frame clones and leaves some out. The sample lists approximately 16,000 clones; roughly 86% were seen once. The sample taken for sequencing was peripheral blood. The receptors here all came from a man in his sixties with acute or convalescent COVID-19.

The chain couples TRBV28 to TRBJ2-4; 8 bases are shared with TRBD2. V shed 7 bases and J 0 bases; nucleotides not matched to a gene: 8. CDR1 MDHEN and CDR2 SYDVKM come from the germline V gene. The CDR3 has 16 residues. The CDR3 coding sequence is TGTGCCAGCACCCCGGGAGGGCGATCAGCCAAAAACATTCAGTACTTC. It yields the protein CASTPGGRSAKNIQYF.

The rearrangement links TRBV5-5 to TRBJ2-5, with 10 positions matching TRBD1. Germline V gene lookup returns CDR1 SGHKS and CDR2 YYEKEE (reference sequence). V was clipped by 2 bases and J by 5 bases; unmatched bases: 21. The CDR3 covers 20 residues. CDR3 in DNA: TGTGCCAGCAGCTTCTATCCCGAAACGGGGACAGGGGCAAAGGAGGAGACCCAGTACTTC. Protein: CASSFYPETGTGAKEETQYF. The full variable domain, with the rest looked up from reference TRBV5-5 and TRBJ2-5, is DAGVTQSPTHLIKTRGQQVTLRCSPISGHKSVSWYQQVLGQGPQFIFQYYEKEERGRGNFPDRFSARQFPNYSSELNVNALLLGDSALYLCASSFYPETGTGAKEETQYFGPGTRLLVL.

The chain carries TRBV18 and TRBJ2-5, with a tentative D call TRBD1 (6 bases). Germline V CDR1 and CDR2: KGHSH, LQKENI. V lost 3 bases, J lost 5 bases, and 16 bases lay in between. There are 15 residues in the CDR3. The CDR3 DNA is TGTGCCAGCTCACCTCAAGGACAGACCGGCGAGACCCAGTACTTC. Encoded protein: CASSPQGQTGETQYF.

The J gene is TRBJ2-5, the V gene TRBV25-1; 8 nucleotides align to TRBD1. With V trimmed by 6 bases and J by 2 bases, 8 bases remained unmatched. The CDR3 contains 15 residues. Germline values: CDR1 MGHDK, CDR2 SYGVNS. CDR3 nucleotide sequence: TGTGCCAGCAGGACCCTTCACAGGGGGCAAGAGACCCAGTACTTC. This encodes CASRTLHRGQETQYF.

In this sample, this clone turned up once. The chain has TRBV5-5 and TRBJ2-5, with D uncertain. Trimming removed 5 bases at V and 5 bases at J, with 7 bases between. The CDR3 consists of 11 residues. Germline V gene sequence: CDR1 SGHKS, CDR2 YYEKEE (reference sequence). The CDR3 coding sequence is TGTGCCAGCAGTCTTGCGGAGACCCAGTACTTC. This gives the protein CASSLAETQYF.

The genes are TRBV6-1 and TRBJ2-3; the match to TRBD2 covers 8 bases. Germline lookup yields CDR1 MNHNS and CDR2 SASEGT. V trimming: 3 bases; J trimming: 1 base; junction bases outside the gene matches: 6. The CDR3 sequence is 16 residues long. This chain's CDR3 is CASSEGAGEGTDTQYF. CDR3 bases: TGTGCCAGCAGTGAGGGAGCGGGGGAGGGCACAGATACGCAGTATTTT.

This chain uses TRBV19 with TRBJ1-5, with 7 bases fitting TRBD1. The CDR3 has 15 residues. V shed 6 bases, J shed 4 bases, and the junction held 9 bases outside the gene matches. Germline V lookup: CDR1 LNHDA, CDR2 SQIVND (reference sequence). The CDR3, as DNA: TGTGCCAGTAGCCACCGACAGGGCGCTAATCAGCCCCAGCATTTT. Its protein is CASSHRQGANQPQHF.

Details on this clone: Relative to the germline gene, one junction end is altered; a read error may explain this. The chain joins TRBV7-7 to TRBJ2-2, with D possibly matching TRBD2 (6 bases). The CDR3 consists of 16 residues. From germline, CDR1 is SSHAT and CDR2 FNYEAQ (reference sequence). The CDR3 DNA is TGTGCTAGCAGCTTAGGCGGGGACTCGAACACCGGGGAGCTGTTTTTT. Its translation: CASSLGGDSNTGELFF.

The V and J genes are TRBV27 and TRBJ2-1; 10 nucleotides match TRBD2. The CDR3 spans 15 residues. V lost 3 bases and J lost 8; bases outside the gene matches: 7. Germline CDR1 and CDR2: MNHEY and SMNVEV (reference sequence). The CDR3 protein is CASSFMSGRVHEQFF. The DNA of the CDR3 is TGTGCCAGCAGTTTTATGAGCGGGAGGGTACATGAGCAGTTCTTC.

This clone is a singleton in its sample. The genes are TRBV18 and TRBJ1-3; TRBD1 aligns across 8 bases. V shed 3 bases, J shed 3 bases, and the junction held 4 bases outside the gene matches. Germline CDR1 is KGHSH and CDR2 is LQKENI. CDR3 length equals 15 residues. The CDR3 loop reads CASSPQGAGGNTIYF. The DNA of the CDR3 is TGTGCCAGCTCACCGCAGGGGGCCGGTGGAAACACCATATATTTT.

The J gene is TRBJ2-1, the V gene TRBV3-1 (or the pseudogene TRBV3-2); tentative D call: TRBD2 (5 bases). CDR1 is LGHDT and CDR2 is YNNKEL in the germline V gene (reference sequence). The ends were cut back, 4 bases at V and 5 bases at J, with 18 bases in the middle. The CDR3 contains 16 residues. In DNA form, the CDR3 reads TGTGCCAGCAGCCGACAACTAGTTTCGGGCGACAATGAGCAGTTCTTC. Encoded protein: CASSRQLVSGDNEQFF.

The J gene is TRBJ2-3, the V gene TRBV9; tentative D call: TRBD2 (5 bases). The CDR3 is 15 residues long. V was clipped by 4 bases and J by 4 bases, with 16 bases between them. CDR1 SGDLS and CDR2 YYNGEE come from the germline V gene. In nucleotides, the CDR3 is TGTGCCAGCAGCTTCCAAGGGAGATTTTCAGATACGCAGTATTTT. This translates into CASSFQGRFSDTQYF.

The chain has TRBV9 and TRBJ2-5; 10 bases are shared with TRBD2. The V segment lost 0 bases and the J segment 5 bases; nucleotides outside the gene matches: 1. Germline V gene sequence: CDR1 SGDLS, CDR2 YYNGEE. This CDR3 region has 14 residues. CDR3 loop: CASSVGTSGETQYF. For the CDR3, the DNA is TGTGCCAGCAGCGTAGGGACTAGCGGCGAGACCCAGTACTTC.

The sample holds one count of this clone. The chain carries TRBV19 and TRBJ2-7; D is perhaps TRBD2 (5 bases). Trimming stripped 5 bases from V and 3 bases from J, with 8 bases between. The CDR3 is made up of 12 amino acids. Germline V gene sequence: CDR1 LNHDA, CDR2 SQIVND (reference sequence). In nucleotides, the CDR3 is TGTGCCAGTAGTCCGGGGAACTACGAGCAGTACTTC. This translates into CASSPGNYEQYF.

In its sample, this clone was seen a few times. This chain connects TRBV6-5 to TRBJ1-4, with D tentatively TRBD1 (6 bases). From germline, CDR1 is MNHEY and CDR2 SVGAGI. Between the trimmed V and J ends, which lost 5 bases and 6 bases, there was a span of 13 bases. This CDR3 is built from 14 residues. CDR3 protein: CASSRTGSHEKLFF. The DNA for the CDR3 is TGTGCCAGCAGTCGCACAGGGTCCCATGAAAAACTGTTTTTT.

This clone appeared once. CDR3 amino acids: CASSLGGRFLGEQFF. The CDR3 DNA reads TGTGCCAGCAGCTTAGGCGGGAGGTTCCTCGGTGAGCAGTTCTTC. This chain links TRBV7-3 with TRBJ2-1; 8 nucleotides align to TRBD2. Germline loops: CDR1 SGHTA, CDR2 FQGTGA. V lost 2 bases to trimming and J lost 9 bases; unmatched junction nucleotides: 9. This CDR3 is built from 15 residues.

The chain uses TRBV28 and TRBJ1-1; tentatively, D is TRBD1 (5 bases). V lost 7 bases to trimming and J lost 0 bases, with 12 bases between them. The CDR3 extends over 14 amino acids. CDR1 MDHEN and CDR2 SYDVKM come from the germline V gene. CDR3 DNA sequence: TGTGCCAGCACCTGGGGGGGACTGAACACTGAAGCTTTCTTT. It specifies CASTWGGLNTEAFF.